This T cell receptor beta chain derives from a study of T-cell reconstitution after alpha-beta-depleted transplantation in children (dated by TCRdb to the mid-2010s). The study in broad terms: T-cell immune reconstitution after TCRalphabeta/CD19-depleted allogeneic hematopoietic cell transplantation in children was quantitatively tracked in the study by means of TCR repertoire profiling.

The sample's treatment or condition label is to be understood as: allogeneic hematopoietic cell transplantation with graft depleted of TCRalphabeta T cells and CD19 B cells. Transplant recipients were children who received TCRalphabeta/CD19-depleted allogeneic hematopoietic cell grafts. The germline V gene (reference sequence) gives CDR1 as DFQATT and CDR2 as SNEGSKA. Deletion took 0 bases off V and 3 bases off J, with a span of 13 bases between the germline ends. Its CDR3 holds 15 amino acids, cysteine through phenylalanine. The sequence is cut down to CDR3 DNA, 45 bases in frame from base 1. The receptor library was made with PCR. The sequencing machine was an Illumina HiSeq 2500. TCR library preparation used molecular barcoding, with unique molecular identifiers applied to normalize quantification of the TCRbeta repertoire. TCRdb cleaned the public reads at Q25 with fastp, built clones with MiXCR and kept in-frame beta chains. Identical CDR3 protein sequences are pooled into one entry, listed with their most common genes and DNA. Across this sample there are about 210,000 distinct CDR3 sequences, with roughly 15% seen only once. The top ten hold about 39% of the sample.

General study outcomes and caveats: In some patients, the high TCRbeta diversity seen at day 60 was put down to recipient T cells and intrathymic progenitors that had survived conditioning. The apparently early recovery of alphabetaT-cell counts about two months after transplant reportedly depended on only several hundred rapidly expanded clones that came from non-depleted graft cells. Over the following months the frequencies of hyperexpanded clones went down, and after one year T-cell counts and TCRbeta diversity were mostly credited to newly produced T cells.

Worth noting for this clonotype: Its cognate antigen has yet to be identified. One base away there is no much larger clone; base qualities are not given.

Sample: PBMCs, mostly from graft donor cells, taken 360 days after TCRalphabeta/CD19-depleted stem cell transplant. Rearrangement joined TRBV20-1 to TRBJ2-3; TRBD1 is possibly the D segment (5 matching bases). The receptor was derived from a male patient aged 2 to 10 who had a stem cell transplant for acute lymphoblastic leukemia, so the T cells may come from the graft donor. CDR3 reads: CSARDLGQGTDTQYF. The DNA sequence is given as TGCAGTGCTAGAGATCTTGGCCAGGGAACAGATACGCAGTATTTT.